This is a list of T cell receptor beta chains from one sample in a study of T cell responses to AZD1222 COVID-19 vaccine. The table came from immunoSEQ multiplex PCR; TCRdb's copy has only in-frame clones and leaves some out. The sample yields 150,000 to 180,000 clones, more than 75% seen once. Sequences were derived from peripheral blood, sampled on day 0 of AZD1222 vaccination. These receptors all stem from an adult in good health. Each CDR3 is given with its conserved first and last residue. The order of the fields is D gene, J gene, V gene, clone size, CDR3 protein, CDR3 DNA. The D gene is left open where the match is weak. Only some rows state a clone size, as once, few, many or a class for expanded clones.

TRBD1 | TRBJ2-6 | TRBV28 | - | CASSSPQGAGGANVLTF | TGTGCCAGCAGTTCACCACAGGGGGCGGGTGGGGCCAACGTCCTGACTTTC
TRBD1 | TRBJ1-3 | TRBV4-1 | - | CASSRDRTGSTAGNTIYF | TGCGCCAGCAGCCGGGACAGGACAGGGTCAACCGCTGGAAACACCATATATTTT
- | TRBJ1-6 | TRBV10-1 | - | CASSDGQIYSPLHF | TGCGCCAGCAGTGATGGACAGATTTACTCACCCCTCCACTTT
- | TRBJ1-1 | TRBV30 | - | CAWSVKGEGTEAFF | TGTGCCTGGAGTGTTAAAGGGGAGGGCACTGAAGCTTTCTTT
- | TRBJ1-6 | TRBV11-1 | - | CASSLEHRNSPLHF | TGTGCCAGCAGCTTAGAACATCGTAATTCACCCCTCCACTTT
- | TRBJ2-5 | TRBV5-5 | - | CASSLGKGSLETQYF | TGTGCCAGCAGCTTGGGGAAGGGAAGTTTGGAGACCCAGTACTTC
- | TRBJ2-7 | TRBV9 | - | CASSVDPQLLSEQYF | TGTGCCAGCAGCGTAGACCCCCAGCTTCTCTCCGAGCAGTACTTC
TRBD1 | TRBJ1-2 | TRBV7-9 | - | CASSLDRIANYGYTF | TGTGCCAGCAGCTTGGACAGGATAGCTAACTATGGCTACACCTTC
TRBD1 | TRBJ2-2 | TRBV5-1 | - | CASSPGQGGTGELFF | TGCGCCAGCAGCCCGGGACAGGGTGGGACCGGGGAGCTGTTTTTT
- | TRBJ2-7 | TRBV10-3 | - | CAISVRASLSYEQYF | TGTGCCATCAGTGTGAGGGCGTCTCTCTCCTACGAGCAGTACTTC
TRBD2 | TRBJ2-1 | TRBV9 | - | CASSVPRGTSGVSSYNEQFF | TGTGCCAGCAGCGTACCGCGGGGGACTAGCGGGGTGAGCTCCTACAATGAGCAGTTCTTC
- | TRBJ1-2 | TRBV6-5 | - | CATTAFRNYGYTF | TGTGCCACCACAGCATTCAGGAACTATGGCTACACCTTC
- | TRBJ1-3 | TRBV5-1 | - | CASSEISSGNTIYF | TGCGCCAGCAGCGAAATTTCCTCTGGAAACACCATATATTTT
- | TRBJ2-7 | TRBV29-1 | - | CSVEEPVGEQYF | TGCAGCGTTGAAGAACCGGTTGGCGAGCAGTACTTC
TRBD1 | TRBJ1-2 | TRBV5-5 | - | CASSRQGRGYTF | TGTGCCAGCAGCAGACAGGGTCGGGGCTACACCTTC
TRBD2 | TRBJ2-6 | TRBV5-1 | - | CASRLAGAGANVLTF | TGCGCCAGCAGACTAGCGGGAGCTGGGGCCAACGTCCTGACTTTC
TRBD2 | TRBJ2-1 | TRBV6-1 | - | CASSDLGLRNNEQFF | TGTGCCAGCAGTGATTTGGGACTACGGAACAATGAGCAGTTCTTC
- | TRBJ1-3 | TRBV5-4 | - | CASSADSSGNTIYF | TGTGCCAGCAGTGCGGACAGCTCTGGAAACACCATATATTTT
- | TRBJ1-2 | TRBV5-5 | - | CASSLQARYGYTF | TGTGCCAGCAGCTTGCAGGCCCGATATGGCTACACCTTC
- | TRBJ1-2 | TRBV19 | - | CASSIDRYYGYTF | TGTGCCAGTAGTATAGACAGATACTATGGCTACACCTTC
- | TRBJ1-1 | TRBV19 | - | CASILGGGGTEAFF | TGTGCCAGTATCCTCGGGGGAGGAGGCACTGAAGCTTTCTTT
- | TRBJ1-2 | TRBV14 | - | CASSQTGTPFSGYTF | TGTGCCAGCAGCCAAACCGGGACTCCCTTTAGTGGCTACACCTTC
TRBD2 | TRBJ2-1 | TRBV7-2 | - | CASSLDVRLAGGSYNEQFF | TGTGCCAGCAGCTTAGATGTACGACTAGCGGGAGGCTCCTACAATGAGCAGTTCTTC
- | TRBJ2-2 | TRBV7-9 | few | CASSLVGYTGELFF | TGTGCCAGCAGCTTAGTGGGATACACCGGGGAGCTGTTTTTT
- | TRBJ1-2 | TRBV7-9 | few | CASSPGSSYTF | TGTGCCAGCAGCCCTGGCAGCAGCTACACCTTC
TRBD1 | TRBJ2-7 | TRBV4-1 | - | CASSQGDRDSYEQYF | TGCGCCAGCAGCCAAGGCGACAGGGACTCCTACGAGCAGTACTTC
TRBD2 | TRBJ2-1 | TRBV5-4 | - | CASSRTSMLDNEQFF | TGTGCCAGCAGCCGGACTAGTATGTTGGACAATGAGCAGTTCTTC
- | TRBJ1-5 | TRBV29-1 | - | CSVGTGNSNQPQHF | TGCAGCGTCGGCACAGGGAATAGCAATCAGCCCCAGCATTTT
TRBD1 | TRBJ2-5 | TRBV6-4 | - | CASSGGDRDSQYF | TGTGCCAGCAGTGGGGGGGACAGGGATAGCCAGTACTTC
- | TRBJ1-2 | TRBV12-5 | - | CASGLTPNYGYTF | TGTGCTAGTGGTTTGACACCAAACTATGGCTACACCTTC
- | TRBJ1-3 | TRBV18 | once | CASSPRNGRTSGNTIYF | TGTGCCAGCTCACCACGGAACGGACGTACCTCTGGAAACACCATATATTTT
TRBD1 | TRBJ2-2 | TRBV6-7 | - | CASSYCEGALNTGELFF | TGTGCCAGCAGTTACTGCGAGGGGGCCCTGAACACCGGGGAGCTGTTTTTT
- | TRBJ1-5 | TRBV19 | - | CASGLQAYNQPQHF | TGTGCCAGTGGGCTGCAGGCCTACAATCAGCCCCAGCATTTT
- | TRBJ1-5 | TRBV18 | - | CASSPPTSAEQPQHF | TGTGCCAGCTCACCACCAACCTCAGCTGAACAGCCCCAGCATTTT
- | TRBJ2-7 | TRBV29-1 | - | CSVAPGGSSYEQYF | TGCAGCGTTGCGCCAGGGGGGAGCTCCTACGAGCAGTACTTC
- | TRBJ1-3 | TRBV12-3/TRBV12-4 | - | CASFGLNTIYF | TGTGCCAGCTTTGGGCTGAACACCATATATTTT
- | TRBJ2-1 | TRBV6-6 | - | CASSYPRPYNEQFF | TGTGCCAGCAGTTACCCTCGGCCCTACAATGAGCAGTTCTTC
TRBD1 | TRBJ1-1 | TRBV20-1 | - | CSARTDREAFF | TGCAGTGCTCGAACGGACAGGGAAGCTTTCTTT
TRBD1 | TRBJ1-1 | TRBV5-4 | - | CASSRQGTGDTEAFF | TGTGCCAGCAGCAGACAGGGCACGGGGGACACTGAAGCTTTCTTT
- | TRBJ1-1 | TRBV18 | once | CASSLRGSIMNTEAFF | TGTGCCAGCTCACTCAGGGGCTCGATTATGAACACTGAAGCTTTCTTT
- | TRBJ1-5 | TRBV28 | - | CASSRRESNQPQHF | TGTGCCAGCAGTCGGAGGGAGAGCAATCAGCCCCAGCATTTT
- | TRBJ1-1 | TRBV19 | - | CASSRDKSNTEAFF | TGTGCCAGTAGTAGAGACAAGTCGAACACTGAAGCTTTCTTT
- | TRBJ1-3 | TRBV9 | - | CASTKGGGSGNTIYF | TGTGCCAGCACCAAGGGGGGTGGTTCAGGAAACACCATATATTTT
- | TRBJ1-1 | TRBV11-3 | - | CASSLDNRALWGTEAFF | TGTGCCAGCAGCTTAGATAACAGGGCTCTCTGGGGCACTGAAGCTTTCTTT
- | TRBJ1-1 | TRBV5-1 | - | CASIGQPNTEAFF | TGCGCCAGCATAGGACAGCCGAACACTGAAGCTTTCTTT